Sequencing of this T cell receptor (beta chain) was carried out in a study of T-cell reconstitution after alpha-beta-depleted transplantation in children. Study-level findings and limits: Hyperexpanded clones declined; after one year, newly produced T cells mostly supplied diversity. After transplant, high TCRbeta diversity at day 60 in some patients arose from surviving recipient T cells and thymic progenitors. Reportedly, alpha-beta T cells present about two months post-transplant originated from several hundred expanded clones of graft origin.

V lost 7 bases and J lost 0, with 9 bases in between. Per the germline V gene, CDR1 is DFQATT and CDR2 is SNEGSKA (reference sequence). The CDR3 is 12 amino acids. This clonotype appeared a few times. Antigen specificity is unknown. Using unique molecular identifiers, the investigators prepared the TCRbeta library. From the PCR reads, TCRdb called clonotypes with MiXCR, one entry per CDR3 protein. The table shows 450,000 to 700,000 distinct CDR3 sequences, with roughly 27% occurring only once. The clonotype was recovered from a boy younger than two with Wiskott-Aldrich syndrome, due to receive a stem cell transplant. Sequences were derived from PBMCs, sampled before TCRalphabeta/CD19-depleted stem cell transplant. V usage is TRBV20-1 and J usage is TRBJ2-5; D unresolved. CDR3: CSVKLYQETQYF. The CDR3 bases are TGCAGTGTAAAGCTTTACCAAGAGACCCAGTACTTC.